Each of the 21 T cell receptor beta chains below was sequenced from the same sample in a study of cytomegalovirus exposure and HLA in healthy donors. Researchers ran the PCR with 60 Vbeta and 13 Jbeta primers. Data came from immunoSEQ multiplex PCR; TCRdb stores just in-frame clones and leaves some out. This table holds 120,000 or so clones, about three quarters found once. The sequenced sample consisted of PBMCs. The receptors come from a human donor in good health.

The V and J genes are TRBV6-1 and TRBJ2-7, with TRBD2 as a possible D gene (6 bases). CDR1 is MNHNS and CDR2 is SASEGT in the germline V gene. The CDR3 covers 12 residues. Trimming pared 2 bases from V and 6 bases from J, leaving 8 bases between. The CDR3 DNA follows: TGTGCCAGCAGTGAATTGGGGGGCGAGCAGTACTTC. This encodes CASSELGGEQYF.

The J gene is TRBJ1-3, the V gene TRBV11-2, with D tentatively TRBD1 (5 bases). The germline V gene encodes CDR1 SGHAT and CDR2 FQNNGV. Trimming shortened V by 5 bases and J by 1 base, and 12 bases separated the two germline ends. This CDR3 is 15 amino acids long. The CDR3 nucleotides are TGTGCCAGCAGCGATACTGGGACTTCTGGAAACACCATATATTTT. Protein product: CASSDTGTSGNTIYF. Supplemented by reference TRBV11-2 and TRBJ1-3, the full variable domain reads EAGVAQSPRYKIIEKRQSVAFWCNPISGHATLYWYQQILGQGPKLLIQFQNNGVVDDSQLPKDRFSAERLKGVDSTLKIQPAKLEDSAVYLCASSDTGTSGNTIYFGEGSWLTVV.

CDR3 DNA: TGCAGCGTTAGCGGGGCGTCCTACAATGAGCAGTTCTTC. It specifies CSVSGASYNEQFF. The J gene is TRBJ2-1, the V gene TRBV29-1; TRBD2 matches at 7 bases. After removal of 5 bases from V and 1 base from J, the junction contained 2 bases not matched to a gene. The CDR3 extends over 13 amino acids. CDR1 and CDR2 from the germline V gene are SQVTM and ANQGSEA.

This clone has a single count. J is TRBJ1-1 and V is TRBV6-6, with 7 positions matching TRBD1. The CDR3 is made up of 12 amino acids. Trimming cost V 6 bases and J 6 bases; bases outside gene matches: 4. Looked up from germline, CDR1 is MNHNY and CDR2 is SVGAGI (reference sequence). The CDR3 protein is CASRNRGAEAFF. The DNA for the CDR3 is TGTGCCAGCAGAAACAGGGGTGCTGAAGCTTTCTTT.

The V gene is TRBV29-1, the J gene TRBJ2-1; a weak D match, TRBD1 (6 bases). V lost 1 base and J 8 bases, leaving 12 bases between the germline ends. CDR3 length equals 13 residues. The germline V gene encodes CDR1 SQVTM and CDR2 ANQGSEA. CDR3 amino acids: CSVEAPQGYEQFF. The CDR3 nucleotides read TGCAGCGTTGAAGCTCCCCAGGGGTATGAGCAGTTCTTC.

In nucleotides, the CDR3 is TGTGCCACTGAGCCGGGGGTGGGTTCTAATGAAAAACTGTTTTTT. Translated, it gives CATEPGVGSNEKLFF. The genes are TRBV10-3 and TRBJ1-4; possibly TRBD1 for D (5 bases). Looked up from germline, CDR1 is ENHRY and CDR2 is SYGVKD. With 10 bases removed from V and 3 bases from J, the gap between germline ends came to 18 bases. This CDR3 comprises 15 residues.

CDR3 in amino acids: CASSASMDEQYF. The CDR3 coding sequence is TGCGCCAGCAGCGCCTCTATGGACGAGCAGTACTTC. J is TRBJ2-7 and V is TRBV5-1; D is undetermined. Trimming removed 4 bases from V and 5 bases from J, with 10 bases in between. CDR3 length: 12 residues. Germline assignment: CDR1 SGHRS and CDR2 YFSETQ.

The chain is built from TRBV5-4 and TRBJ2-7; 9 bases fit TRBD1. V shed 4 bases and J 3 bases; nucleotides not matched to a gene: 5. CDR3 length equals 14 residues. The germline gives CDR1 SGHNT, CDR2 YYREEE (reference sequence). The CDR3 bases are TGTGCCAGCAGCCTGGTGGACAGGGGCTACGAGCAGTACTTC. Protein: CASSLVDRGYEQYF.

V gene TRBV4-1 combines with J gene TRBJ2-5; the D gene is possibly TRBD1 (6 bases). CDR1 is MGHRA and CDR2 is YSYEKL in the germline V gene. V shed 4 bases and J shed 2 bases, with 11 bases lying between them. This CDR3 is 14 amino acids long. The chain's CDR3 is CASSPRGEQETQYF. The CDR3 DNA is TGCGCCAGCAGCCCCAGGGGCGAGCAAGAGACCCAGTACTTC.

The V and J genes are TRBV7-6 and TRBJ2-7; D ambiguous. The germline V gene encodes CDR1 SGHVS and CDR2 FNYEAQ. Trimming stripped 3 bases from V and 2 bases from J, with 8 bases between. The CDR3 covers 13 residues. DNA of the CDR3: TGTGCCAGCAGCTTCGACATCCCCTACGAGCAGTACTTC. It codes for CASSFDIPYEQYF.

The V gene is TRBV19, the J gene TRBJ2-1; perhaps TRBD1 as D (5 bases). From germline, CDR1 is LNHDA and CDR2 SQIVND (reference sequence). The CDR3 spans 13 residues. Trimming removed 10 bases from V and 7 bases from J, with 17 bases in between. The chain's CDR3 is CATTKWGGNEQFF. CDR3 nucleotide sequence: TGTGCCACCACAAAGTGGGGCGGAAATGAGCAGTTCTTC.

The chain combines TRBV9 with TRBJ2-1, with 7 bases identical to TRBD2. The CDR3 totals 15 residues. The V and J ends lost 0 bases and 2 bases, in that order; junction bases with no gene match: 2. Germline CDR1 SGDLS, CDR2 YYNGEE. The CDR3 DNA follows: TGTGCCAGCAGCGTAGTGGGGGGGACCTACAATGAGCAGTTCTTC. It encodes CASSVVGGTYNEQFF.

The chain links TRBV7-9 to TRBJ1-2; maybe TRBD1 (6 bases). The CDR3 has 12 residues. Trimming stripped 6 bases from V and 8 bases from J, with 13 bases between. Germline CDR1 reads SEHNR; CDR2 reads FQNEAQ (reference sequence). Here the CDR3 DNA reads TGTGCCAGCAGTTCAGACAGGATCGGCTACACCTTC. This encodes CASSSDRIGYTF.

V gene TRBV5-1 combines with J gene TRBJ1-2; D ambiguous. Germline CDR1 and CDR2: SGHRS and YFSETQ. The CDR3 consists of 13 residues. V was pared by 3 bases and J by 4 bases, with 10 bases between. CDR3 in amino acids: CASSWSGIYGYTF. The CDR3 region has the DNA TGCGCCAGCAGCTGGTCAGGAATCTATGGCTACACCTTC.

The chain uses TRBV9 and TRBJ1-4; D might be TRBD1 (6 bases). V was shortened by 3 bases and J by 6 bases, with 15 bases between the two germline ends. Germline V CDR1 and CDR2: SGDLS, YYNGEE. This CDR3 is 15 amino acids long. This CDR3 is CASSADGQPYEKLFF. The DNA for the CDR3 is TGTGCCAGCAGCGCAGACGGACAGCCCTATGAAAAACTGTTTTTT.

The J gene is TRBJ2-7, the V gene TRBV6-1; unclear D gene. This CDR3 has 17 amino acids. CDR1 is MNHNS, CDR2 SASEGT, per germline. Deletions cut 1 base from V and 0 bases from J, with 16 bases between. CDR3 coding DNA: TGTGCCAGCAGTGAAGGACTCCCGGCCAGAGTCTCCTACGAGCAGTACTTC. Its translation is CASSEGLPARVSYEQYF.

CDR3 amino acids: CASSELSGGRTDTQYF. Here the CDR3 DNA reads TGTGCCAGCAGTGAGCTGAGCGGGGGTCGCACAGATACGCAGTATTTT. The J gene is TRBJ2-3, the V gene TRBV25-1, with 8 bases that match TRBD2. Germline V gives CDR1 MGHDK, CDR2 SYGVNS. V lost 3 bases, J lost 1 base, and 6 bases stayed unmatched. The CDR3 is 16 amino acids.

The gene calls are TRBV14 and TRBJ2-7, with D maybe TRBD1 (6 bases). Trimming removed 4 bases at V and 4 bases at J, with 14 bases between. Germline V CDR1 and CDR2: SGHDN, FVKESK. The CDR3 covers 14 residues. Written as DNA, the CDR3 is TGTGCCAGCAGCCCCGCAGGGGAACATTACGAGCAGTACTTC. Translating gives CASSPAGEHYEQYF.

The rearrangement joins TRBV15 to TRBJ2-4, with D unresolved. The CDR3 length is 13 residues. Germline V gives CDR1 LNHNV, CDR2 YYDKDF (reference sequence). The ends were cut back, 7 bases at V and 9 bases at J, with 16 bases in the middle. DNA for the CDR3: TGTGCCACCATGGGCGTACCCAACCGCATTCAGTACTTC. Its translation is CATMGVPNRIQYF.

In regard to this clone: One end of the junction is discordant with germline, which a read error may explain. The V call is TRBV11-2, the J call TRBJ2-7, with no clear D. CDR3 length: 13 amino acids. The V gene's germline CDR1 is SGHAT and CDR2 FQNNGV. The CDR3 reads CASSLERAYEQYF. The CDR3 nucleotides read TGTGCCAGCAGTTTAGAGCGAGCCTACGAGCAGTACTTC.

The chain couples TRBV9 to TRBJ2-2, with 10 positions matching TRBD2. The CDR3 runs 15 residues. Unmatched junction bases numbered 4, after V lost 1 base and J lost 7 bases. From germline, CDR1 is SGDLS and CDR2 YYNGEE. CDR3 amino acids: CASSVSGGAIGELFF. CDR3 bases: TGTGCCAGCAGCGTAAGCGGGGGGGCGATCGGGGAGCTGTTTTTT.